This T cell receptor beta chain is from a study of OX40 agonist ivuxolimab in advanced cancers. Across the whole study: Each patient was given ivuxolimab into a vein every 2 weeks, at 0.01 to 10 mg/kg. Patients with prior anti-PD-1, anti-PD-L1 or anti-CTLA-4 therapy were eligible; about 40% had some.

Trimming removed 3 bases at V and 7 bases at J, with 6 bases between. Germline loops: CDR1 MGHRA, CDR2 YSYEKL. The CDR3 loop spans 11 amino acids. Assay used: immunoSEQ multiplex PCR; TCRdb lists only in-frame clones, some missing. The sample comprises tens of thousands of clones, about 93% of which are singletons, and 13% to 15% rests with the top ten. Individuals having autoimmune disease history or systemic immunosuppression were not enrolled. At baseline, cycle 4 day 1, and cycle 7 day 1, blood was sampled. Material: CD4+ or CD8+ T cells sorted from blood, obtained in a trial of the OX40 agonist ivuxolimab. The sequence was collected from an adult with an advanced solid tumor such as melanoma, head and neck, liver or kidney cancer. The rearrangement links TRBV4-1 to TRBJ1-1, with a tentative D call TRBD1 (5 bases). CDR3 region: CASSQGVEAFF. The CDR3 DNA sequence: TGCGCCAGCAGCCAGGGGGTTGAAGCTTTCTTT.